These T cell receptor beta chains were read from a single sample in a study of early T cells in non-severe SARS-CoV-2 infection. Each CDR3 protein gets one entry after TCRdb re-called the 5' RACE reads with MiXCR. The profile shows about 56,000 distinct CDR3 sequences, roughly an eighth of them singletons. The sequenced sample consisted of whole blood. These receptors came from an adult who was a healthcare worker with PCR-confirmed SARS-CoV-2 infection or an uninfected control (not recorded which). Both conserved end residues are part of each CDR3. The D gene is left open where the match is weak. Clone sizes are given selectively: once, few, many, or a class where the clone is expanded.

TRBJ2-7 | many | TRBV6-2/TRBV6-3 | NA | CASSYDKTYEQYF | TGTGCCAGCAGTTACGACAAAACCTACGAGCAGTACTTC
TRBJ1-5 | many | TRBV5-1 | NA | CASSRDPSNQPQHF | TGCGCCAGCAGCCGAGACCCTAGCAATCAGCCCCAGCATTTT
TRBJ2-1 | NA | TRBV5-6 | NA | CASRPQPGSYNEQFF | TGTGCCAGCAGGCCGCAACCGGGATCCTACAATGAGCAGTTCTTC
TRBJ2-7 | many | TRBV27 | NA | CASNPRGPAYEQYF | TGTGCCAGCAATCCCCGAGGGCCCGCCTACGAGCAGTACTTC
TRBJ2-3 | NA | TRBV7-2 | TRBD2 | CACSVLAGVSDTQYF | TGTGCCTGCAGCGTTTTAGCGGGAGTGAGTGATACGCAGTATTTT
TRBJ1-1 | few | TRBV4-1 | NA | CASSQDFGGGEAFF | TGCGCCAGCAGCCAAGATTTTGGGGGGGGTGAAGCTTTCTTT
TRBJ2-7 | many | TRBV4-1 | NA | CASSHRPGLGPYEQYF | TGCGCCAGCAGCCACCGTCCGGGACTGGGGCCCTACGAGCAGTACTTC
TRBJ2-7 | NA | TRBV5-1 | TRBD2 | CASNEGGPPGNKQYF | TGCGCCAGCAATGAGGGAGGGCCCCCTGGTAATAAGCAGTACTTC
TRBJ2-1 | many | TRBV29-1 | NA | CSVSGTLRANEQFF | TGCAGCGTCTCCGGGACCTTAAGGGCCAATGAGCAGTTCTTC
TRBJ2-6 | few | TRBV29-1 | NA | CSVVDNSGANVLTF | TGCAGCGTTGTTGACAACTCTGGGGCCAACGTCCTGACTTTT
TRBJ2-1 | many | TRBV29-1 | TRBD2 | CSVGGGIHNEQFF | TGCAGCGTTGGGGGGGGGATCCACAATGAGCAGTTCTTC
TRBJ2-3 | many | TRBV5-6 | TRBD1 | CASSWDRVRTDTQYF | TGTGCCAGCAGCTGGGACAGGGTCAGGACAGATACGCAGTATTTT
TRBJ2-5 | NA | TRBV21-1 | NA | CASSKDIGTSGRRVQETQYF | TGTGCCAGCAGCAAAGATATCGGGACTAGCGGGAGAAGGGTACAAGAGACCCAGTACTTC
TRBJ1-1 | few | TRBV6-5 | TRBD1 | CASSYSDRGRVWGSNTEAFF | TGTGCCAGCAGTTACTCCGACAGGGGCCGCGTGTGGGGATCGAACACTGAAGCTTTCTTT
TRBJ2-4 | many | TRBV20-1 | TRBD1 | CSADAGQGWNIQYF | TGCAGTGCCGATGCGGGACAGGGTTGGAACATTCAGTACTTC
TRBJ2-7 | NA | TRBV23-1 | TRBD1 | CASSPYRGRVYEQYF | TGCGCCAGCAGTCCTTACAGGGGACGGGTTTACGAGCAGTACTTC
TRBJ1-1 | few | TRBV10-2 | NA | CASSEAGDTEAFF | TGCGCCAGCAGTGAGGCAGGGGACACTGAAGCTTTCTTT
TRBJ1-1 | few | TRBV28 | NA | CASSPTGYTEAFF | TGTGCCAGCAGTCCTACAGGGTACACTGAAGCTTTCTTT
TRBJ2-7 | many | TRBV12-3/TRBV12-4 | NA | CASSQGRRSSTF | TGTGCCAGCAGCCAGGGACGGCGGAGCTCTACCTTC
TRBJ2-1 | many | TRBV18 | TRBD1 | CASSRDRGHNEQFF | TGTGCCAGCTCACGGGACAGGGGACACAATGAGCAGTTCTTC
TRBJ2-4 | many | TRBV5-6 | NA | CASAGQSNIQYF | TGTGCCAGCGCCGGTCAATCAAACATTCAGTACTTC